This TCR beta chain derives from a study of blood T cell repertoires in COVID-19. Study in general: The samples span acute and convalescent COVID-19 from the United States, Italy and Spain. PBMCs, B-cell-depleted T cells, or T cells provided the cDNA or gDNA that made up the material.

With 0 bases removed from V and 7 bases from J, the gap between germline ends came to 6 bases. Germline CDR1 MGHRA, CDR2 YSYEKL. CDR3 size: 12 residues. Original methodology: Estimation of nucleated cell counts was performed using reference gene primer amplification. Method: immunoSEQ multiplex PCR; TCRdb's copy keeps in-frame clones and lacks some. From that table come the V and J calls and clone size; the DNA was used to work out D and trimming. The sample lists about 82,000 clones, about 82% occurring once. The chain joins TRBV4-1 to TRBJ1-1; D is possibly TRBD1 (6 bases). Sequencing was performed on peripheral blood. This sequence was found in a man at least 80 years old with active or convalescent COVID-19. The CDR3 spells CASSQDRGEAFF. The CDR3, as DNA: TGCGCCAGCAGCCAAGACAGGGGTGAAGCTTTCTTT.